A single sample gave rise to the 15 T cell receptor beta chains below, sequenced in a study of T-cell reconstitution after alpha-beta-depleted transplantation in children. A library of TCRbeta sequences, prepared with unique molecular identifiers, was generated. TCRdb passed the PCR reads through MiXCR, listing each CDR3 protein once. The sample shows 700,000 to 850,000 distinct CDR3 sequences, roughly 16% of them seen only once. Sequencing was performed on PBMCs, mostly from graft donor cells, taken 360 days after TCRalphabeta/CD19-depleted stem cell transplant. The receptors derive from a male patient younger than 18 who had a stem cell transplant for acute lymphoblastic leukemia, so the T cells may come from the graft donor.

In its sample, this clonotype was seen many times. The gene calls are TRBV2 and TRBJ2-1; 10 nucleotides line up with TRBD2. Trimming at V came to 9 bases and at J to 15 bases, leaving 8 bases not matched to a gene. The germline CDR1 and CDR2 sequences are SNHLY and FYNNEI. The CDR3 extends over 11 amino acids. The CDR3 protein is CARATGLALFF. The DNA of the CDR3 is TGTGCCAGGGCCACGGGACTAGCGCTGTTCTTC.

This clonotype was picked up a small number of times. V usage is TRBV20-1 and J usage is TRBJ2-3; 7 bases map to TRBD1. The CDR3 contains 16 residues. J gave up 1 base and V 0 bases, and 7 bases lay outside the gene matches. Germline V gives CDR1 DFQATT, CDR2 SNEGSKA (reference sequence). The CDR3, as DNA: TGCAGTGCTAGAGAGGAGACAGGGAGAGGCACAGATACGCAGTATTTT. Protein product: CSAREETGRGTDTQYF.

A few counts support this clonotype. The rearrangement joins TRBV28 to TRBJ2-5, with TRBD2 matching over 12 bases. CDR1 and CDR2 (germline): MDHEN, SYDVKM. The V gene end was trimmed by 6 bases and the J gene end by 2 bases; junction bases not matched to a gene: 16. The CDR3 extends over 19 amino acids. The CDR3 DNA sequence: TGTGCCAGCAGCCCCCCCCGGACTAGCGGGAAAGGGGTTCAAGAGACCCAGTACTTC. This encodes CASSPPRTSGKGVQETQYF.

The CDR3 DNA reads as TGTGCCAGCAGTTTAAGGTCCAGCGGGAGACACGAGCAGTACTTC. It translates to CASSLRSSGRHEQYF. The genes are TRBV12-3 or TRBV12-4 and TRBJ2-7, with TRBD2 matching 8 bases. The CDR3 totals 15 residues. V gave up 2 bases and J gave up 5 bases; unmatched junction bases: 8.

The table lists this clonotype with a few counts. The V and J genes are TRBV27 and TRBJ2-4; TRBD2 matches 13 bases. The V and J ends lost 8 bases and 8 bases, in that order; junction bases with no gene match: 9. Germline V gene sequence: CDR1 MNHEY, CDR2 SMNVEV (reference sequence). The CDR3 loop spans 15 amino acids. CDR3 DNA sequence: TGTGCCAGCGGTACTAGCGGGAGGGCCGGGGACATTCAGTACTTC. Protein: CASGTSGRAGDIQYF.

In its sample, this clonotype was seen a few times. The chain is built from TRBV19 and TRBJ2-7; 8 positions match TRBD2. CDR1 is LNHDA and CDR2 is SQIVND in the germline V gene (reference sequence). CDR3 length: 15 residues. Trimming at V came to 5 bases and at J to 3 bases, leaving 9 bases not matched to a gene. DNA of the CDR3: TGTGCCAGTAGTTCTATGACGGGAGGGTTCTACGAGCAGTACTTC. It yields the protein CASSSMTGGFYEQYF. Variable domain in full (rest from reference TRBV19 and TRBJ2-7): DGGITQSPKYLFRKEGQNVTLSCEQNLNHDAMYWYRQDPGQGLRLIYYSQIVNDFQKGDIAEGYSVSREKKESFPLTVTSAQKNPTAFYLCASSSMTGGFYEQYFGPGTRLTVT.

This clonotype has just a few counts. The V gene is TRBV5-1, the J gene TRBJ2-1; 9 bases are shared with TRBD2. The ends lost 4 bases at V and 5 bases at J; junction bases unmatched: 13. The length of the CDR3 is 17 residues. Germline values: CDR1 SGHRS, CDR2 YFSETQ. The CDR3 here is CASSPSTPLAGNNEQFF. CDR3 in DNA: TGCGCCAGCAGCCCATCCACCCCTCTAGCGGGGAACAATGAGCAGTTCTTC.

This clonotype was counted between two and nine times. This sequence joins TRBV20-1 and TRBJ2-2; 10 nucleotides align to TRBD2. The CDR3 runs to 16 residues. The germline V gene has CDR1 DFQATT and CDR2 SNEGSKA (reference sequence). V dropped 2 bases and J dropped 1; count of bases not matched to a gene: 4. CDR3 region: CSARLWTSGNTGELFF. The CDR3 region has the DNA TGCAGTGCTAGACTCTGGACTAGCGGGAACACCGGGGAGCTGTTTTTT.

This clonotype showed up just a few times. The gene calls are TRBV7-3 and TRBJ1-2, with D possibly TRBD1 on 5 matching bases. This CDR3 is built from 12 residues. The germline V gene has CDR1 SGHTA and CDR2 FQGTGA. V was trimmed by 5 bases and J by 8 bases, leaving 12 bases between them. The CDR3 spells CASSTGASGYTF. CDR3 sequence (DNA): TGTGCCAGCAGCACAGGAGCCTCGGGCTACACCTTC.

This clonotype was counted ten times or more. The rearrangement joins TRBV5-1 to TRBJ2-7; 8 bases map to TRBD2. This CDR3 region has 16 residues. Trimming took 1 base from V and 0 from J; bases not matched to a gene: 6. Germline values: CDR1 SGHRS, CDR2 YFSETQ. DNA of the CDR3: TGCGCCAGCAGCTTGACCCAAAGCGGGGGCTCCTACGAGCAGTACTTC. This sequence encodes CASSLTQSGGSYEQYF.

This chain uses TRBV6-2 or TRBV6-3 with TRBJ2-1; 7 bases align to TRBD2. The J segment lost 4 bases and the V segment lost 5 bases, leaving 14 bases of the junction unmatched. The CDR3 covers 17 residues. Germline loops: CDR1 MNHEY, CDR2 SVGEGT. The CDR3 protein is CASSTLKAASGYNEQFF. In nucleotides, the CDR3 is TGTGCCAGCAGTACTCTAAAAGCAGCTAGCGGATACAATGAGCAGTTCTTC.

The CDR3 DNA sequence: TGTGCCAGCAGTTTCACTAGCGGGAGAGGGGAGACCCAGTACTTC. This sequence encodes CASSFTSGRGETQYF. V usage is TRBV12-3 or TRBV12-4 and J usage is TRBJ2-5, with 11 bases aligning to TRBD2. CDR3 length: 15 residues. J was trimmed by 5 bases and V by 3 bases; bases with no gene match: 5.

In its sample, this clonotype was seen many times. V and J are TRBV4-1 and TRBJ2-2; D might be TRBD2 (5 bases). This CDR3 is built from 15 residues. Germline V gene sequence: CDR1 MGHRA, CDR2 YSYEKL. Trimming cost V 6 bases and J 7 bases, with 18 bases left between them. The DNA of the CDR3 is TGCGCCAGCAGTCCAGCGTGGGAGAGCGGCGGGGAGCTGTTTTTT. This translates into CASSPAWESGGELFF.

This chain links TRBV12-3 or TRBV12-4 with TRBJ1-5; 8 bases are shared with TRBD1. V dropped 7 bases and J dropped 2; count of bases not matched to a gene: 4. CDR3 length: 14 residues. The CDR3 here is CASTPDRGNQPQHF. DNA of the CDR3: TGTGCCAGCACTCCGGACAGGGGCAATCAGCCCCAGCATTTT.

The rearrangement joins TRBV6-2 or TRBV6-3 to TRBJ2-2; D might be TRBD1 (6 bases). V was shortened by 6 bases and J by 0 bases, with 17 bases between the two germline ends. In germline, CDR1 is MNHEY, CDR2 SVGEGT. CDR3 length: 17 amino acids. CDR3 coding DNA: TGTGCCAGCAGAAAGGGCAGAGGACAGACGAACACCGGGGAGCTGTTTTTT. Its protein is CASRKGRGQTNTGELFF.